This T cell receptor beta chain is from a study of shared clonotypes between healthy human individuals. Only Caucasian adults living in Nashville, Tennessee made up the donor group. Produced via immunoSEQ multiplex PCR; TCRdb's table is partial and in-frame only. This sample has a few million clones, with roughly 92% found just once. The CDR3 loop spans 16 amino acids. V lost 4 bases, J lost 0 bases, and 4 bases stayed unmatched. CDR1 is SGHDN, CDR2 FVKESK, per germline. Specimen: naive CD4+ T cells sorted from blood. The subset was: CD45RA+ positively selected. This TCR derives from a man younger than 35 in good health. The chain employs TRBV14 and TRBJ2-3; 10 nucleotides line up with TRBD2. In nucleotides, the CDR3 is TGTGCCAGCAGCCCCGGGACTAGCGTAAGCACAGATACGCAGTATTTT. As protein: CASSPGTSVSTDTQYF.